This passage covers 28 T cell receptor beta chains from one sample sequenced in a study of cytotoxic CD8 clonotypes in ibrutinib-treated CLL. Measured with immunoSEQ multiplex PCR; TCRdb has only the in-frame clones, and not every one. The repertoire has about 140,000 clones, around 81% of them found once; the top ten carry 6% to 9.5%. This specimen consisted of PBMCs, obtained after 36 months of ibrutinib treatment. These receptors were taken from a human donor with chronic lymphocytic leukemia.

CDR3 DNA: TGTGCCACCAGAAGTGGGGGGATAGGTCTTTACGAGCAGTACTTC. This gives the protein CATRSGGIGLYEQYF. The V call is TRBV15, the J call TRBJ2-7; D is perhaps TRBD2 (6 bases). V was shortened by 6 bases and J by 4 bases, with 19 bases between the two germline ends. The CDR3 has 15 amino acids. CDR1 and CDR2 (germline): LNHNV, YYDKDF (reference sequence).

This chain uses TRBV6-5 with TRBJ2-3; TRBD2 aligns across 7 bases. Per germline, CDR1 MNHEY and CDR2 SVGAGI. The CDR3 consists of 15 residues. The junction had 7 bases not matched to a gene; V was cut back by 0 bases and J by 7 bases. CDR3 DNA sequence: TGTGCCAGCAGTTACTCTGGGGGAGGGCCGTATACGCAGTATTTT. Residues: CASSYSGGGPYTQYF.

The chain has TRBV5-4 and TRBJ2-7; 7 bases match TRBD1. The CDR3 contains 14 residues. Germline trimming cut 2 bases from V and 6 bases from J; bases unmatched to any gene: 8. CDR1 is SGHNT, CDR2 YYREEE, per germline (reference sequence). The CDR3 protein is CASSLVGTESEQYF. For the CDR3, the DNA is TGTGCCAGCAGCTTAGTCGGGACAGAGAGCGAGCAGTACTTC.

The chain combines TRBV4-1 with TRBJ2-1; D may be TRBD1 or TRBD2 (9 bases each). The ends were cut back, 4 bases at V and 6 bases at J, with 19 bases in the middle. CDR1 and CDR2 (germline): MGHRA, YSYEKL. CDR3 length: 16 residues. The CDR3 region is CASSRLAGQGFNEQFF. The CDR3, as DNA: TGCGCCAGCAGCCGTCTAGCGGGACAGGGTTTCAATGAGCAGTTCTTC.

The chain links TRBV2 to TRBJ1-2; D gene uncertain. The CDR3 contains 12 residues. V shed 4 bases and J shed 5 bases, with 8 bases lying between them. Germline assignment: CDR1 SNHLY and CDR2 FYNNEI. CDR3 sequence reads: CASSGGGYGYTF. The CDR3 DNA sequence: TGTGCCAGCAGTGGCGGTGGGTATGGCTACACCTTC.

This clone was counted once. This chain joins TRBV19 and TRBJ2-3; TRBD1 or TRBD2 may be the D gene (6 bases each). Germline lookup yields CDR1 LNHDA and CDR2 SQIVND (reference sequence). Trimming took 0 bases from V and 6 from J, leaving 10 bases between them. The CDR3 loop spans 14 amino acids. CDR3 region: CASSIDWGADTQYF. The CDR3 DNA is TGTGCCAGTAGTATAGATTGGGGGGCGGATACGCAGTATTTT. The variable domain in full, with the rest retrieved from reference TRBV19 and TRBJ2-3, is DGGITQSPKYLFRKEGQNVTLSCEQNLNHDAMYWYRQDPGQGLRLIYYSQIVNDFQKGDIAEGYSVSREKKESFPLTVTSAQKNPTAFYLCASSIDWGADTQYFGPGTRLTVL.

The CDR3 spells CASTWDRATYEQYF. CDR3 DNA sequence: TGCGCCAGCACCTGGGACAGGGCGACTTACGAGCAGTACTTC. The chain uses TRBV5-1 and TRBJ2-7, with 9 bases lining up with TRBD1. In germline, CDR1 is SGHRS, CDR2 YFSETQ. V lost 6 bases to trimming and J lost 4 bases; unmatched junction nucleotides: 8. The CDR3 consists of 14 residues.

The chain joins TRBV4-1 to TRBJ2-7; 11 nucleotides line up with TRBD2. The CDR3 runs 15 residues. The V segment lost 4 bases and the J segment 4 bases; nucleotides outside the gene matches: 6. Per the germline V gene, CDR1 is MGHRA and CDR2 is YSYEKL. The CDR3 DNA is TGCGCCAGCAGCCCCCGACTAGCGGGAAGGTACGAGCAGTACTTC. As protein: CASSPRLAGRYEQYF.

V and J are TRBV4-2 and TRBJ2-3; 12 bases line up with TRBD2. V lost 5 bases, J lost 2 bases, and 14 bases stayed unmatched. The CDR3 has 19 amino acids. Germline assignment: CDR1 LGHNA and CDR2 YNFKEQ. In DNA, the CDR3 is TGTGCCAGCAGCATGGGGATGGCTAGCGGGGGGGCCTCCACAGATACGCAGTATTTT. Protein sequence: CASSMGMASGGASTDTQYF.

CDR3 loop: CASSYSSSGEETQYF. The CDR3 DNA follows: TGTGCCAGCAGTTACTCGAGTTCTGGGGAGGAGACCCAGTACTTC. This chain uses TRBV6-5 with TRBJ2-5; D perhaps matches TRBD2 (5 bases). Trimming shortened V by 0 bases and J by 5 bases, and 13 bases separated the two germline ends. Germline values: CDR1 MNHEY, CDR2 SVGAGI. This CDR3 is 15 amino acids long.

The rearrangement uses TRBV29-1 and TRBJ1-1; maybe TRBD1 (5 bases). The CDR3 has 13 amino acids. From germline, CDR1 is SQVTM and CDR2 ANQGSEA. V was cut by 4 bases and J by 2 bases, with 11 bases left in between. CDR3 sequence reads: CSVARATNTEAFF. The CDR3 nucleotides read TGCAGCGTTGCCAGGGCAACTAACACTGAAGCTTTCTTT.

This chain joins TRBV5-1 and TRBJ2-1; 11 bases align to TRBD2. The J segment lost 8 bases and the V segment lost 0 bases, leaving 10 bases of the junction unmatched. The CDR3 extends over 17 amino acids. Germline V gene data show CDR1 as SGHRS and CDR2 as YFSETQ. The DNA for the CDR3 is TGCGCCAGCAGCTTGGTAGTAGCGGGGGGGCCAAAGGATGAGCAGTTCTTC. Protein: CASSLVVAGGPKDEQFF.

J is TRBJ1-3 and V is TRBV15, with 8 nucleotides matching TRBD1. Trimming at V came to 4 bases and at J to 4 bases, leaving 3 bases not matched to a gene. Germline loops: CDR1 LNHNV, CDR2 YYDKDF (reference sequence). This CDR3 is 14 amino acids long. The chain's CDR3 is CATSTDRVGNTIYF. DNA for the CDR3: TGTGCCACCAGCACGGACAGGGTGGGAAACACCATATATTTT. The full variable domain, with the rest looked up from reference TRBV15 and TRBJ1-3, is DAMVIQNPRYQVTQFGKPVTLSCSQTLNHNVMYWYQQKSSQAPKLLFHYYDKDFNNEADTPDNFQSRRPNTSFCFLDIRSPGLGDTAMYLCATSTDRVGNTIYFGEGSWLTVV.

J is TRBJ1-3 and V is TRBV18; D perhaps matches TRBD1 (6 bases). With 3 bases removed from V and 3 bases from J, the gap between germline ends came to 15 bases. From germline, CDR1 is KGHSH and CDR2 LQKENI. The CDR3 is 16 residues long. The CDR3 protein is CASSPIPRGFGNTIYF. The CDR3 DNA is TGTGCCAGCTCACCCATTCCGAGGGGGTTTGGAAACACCATATATTTT. Full variable domain (missing parts from reference TRBV18 and TRBJ1-3): NAGVMQNPRHLVRRRGQEARLRCSPMKGHSHVYWYRQLPEEGLKFMVYLQKENIIDESGMPKERFSAEFPKEGPSILRIQQVVRGDSAAYFCASSPIPRGFGNTIYFGEGSWLTVV.

This clone appeared once. This sequence joins TRBV7-9 and TRBJ2-1, with 8 bases fitting TRBD2. The J segment lost 7 bases and the V segment lost 6 bases, leaving 11 bases of the junction unmatched. CDR3 length: 15 amino acids. The germline V gene encodes CDR1 SEHNR and CDR2 FQNEAQ (reference sequence). In DNA, the CDR3 is TGTGCCAGCAGTCAAGCCGGGACTAGTCTTAATGAGCAGTTCTTC. Amino acid sequence: CASSQAGTSLNEQFF. Full variable domain (remainder filled in from reference TRBV7-9 and TRBJ2-1): DTGVSQNPRHKITKRGQNVTFRCDPISEHNRLYWYRQTLGQGPEFLTYFQNEAQLEKSRLLSDRFSAERPKGSFSTLEIQRTEQGDSAMYLCASSQAGTSLNEQFFGPGTRLTVL.

The chain's CDR3 is CASSYYQDSYEQYF. CDR3 nucleotides: TGTGCCAGCAGTTACTACCAGGACTCCTACGAGCAGTACTTC. This chain uses TRBV6-5 with TRBJ2-7; D remains ambiguous. CDR1 MNHEY and CDR2 SVGAGI come from the germline V gene. The CDR3 spans 14 residues. Trimming stripped 1 base from V and 0 bases from J, with 7 bases between.

The J gene is TRBJ1-1, the V gene TRBV29-1; D is unresolved. CDR1 SQVTM and CDR2 ANQGSEA come from the germline V gene. Deletions cut 4 bases from V and 11 bases from J, with 17 bases between. The CDR3 is 12 residues long. The CDR3 loop reads CSVAPGIAGAFF. The CDR3, as DNA: TGCAGCGTTGCGCCCGGAATCGCTGGGGCTTTCTTT.

This clone appeared many times. V usage is TRBV19 and J usage is TRBJ1-2; D ambiguous. This CDR3 has 16 amino acids. V was trimmed by 1 base and J by 0 bases, leaving 12 bases between them. Germline lookup yields CDR1 LNHDA and CDR2 SQIVND (reference sequence). The CDR3 DNA is TGTGCCAGTAGTATAGGGGCGGGCTCAACTAACTATGGCTACACCTTC. Amino acid sequence: CASSIGAGSTNYGYTF. The entire variable domain, with the rest obtained from reference TRBV19 and TRBJ1-2, is as follows: DGGITQSPKYLFRKEGQNVTLSCEQNLNHDAMYWYRQDPGQGLRLIYYSQIVNDFQKGDIAEGYSVSREKKESFPLTVTSAQKNPTAFYLCASSIGAGSTNYGYTFGSGTRLTVV.

This clone occurred once. The J gene is TRBJ1-1, the V gene TRBV7-9; no definite D call. The CDR3 extends over 15 amino acids. Germline CDR1 is SEHNR and CDR2 is FQNEAQ (reference sequence). Between the trimmed V and J ends, which lost 2 bases and 0 bases, there was a span of 10 bases. The CDR3 coding sequence is TGTGCCAGCAGCTTACCCCGAGGAGTGAACACTGAAGCTTTCTTT. The encoded protein is CASSLPRGVNTEAFF.

The chain joins TRBV27 to TRBJ1-1; D remains ambiguous. The CDR3 totals 13 residues. Trimming stripped 6 bases from V and 3 bases from J, with 11 bases between. Germline-derived CDR1 and CDR2 are MNHEY and SMNVEV (reference sequence). The CDR3 bases are TGTGCCAGCAGCCCGAGTTGGTACACTGAAGCTTTCTTT. It yields the protein CASSPSWYTEAFF.

The chain joins TRBV6-5 to TRBJ1-5, with TRBD1 identical over 7 bases. The CDR3 spans 15 residues. CDR1 and CDR2 (germline): MNHEY, SVGAGI. V was clipped by 5 bases and J by 0 bases; unmatched bases: 4. The CDR3 protein is CASSAQGISNQPQHF. The CDR3, as DNA: TGTGCCAGCAGTGCACAGGGGATTAGCAATCAGCCCCAGCATTTT.

The count of this clone is one. This chain joins TRBV5-1 and TRBJ2-1; a weak D match, TRBD2 (6 bases). Germline-derived CDR1 and CDR2 are SGHRS and YFSETQ. This CDR3 contains 16 residues. V dropped 0 bases and J dropped 9 bases, with 19 bases sitting between them. CDR3 coding DNA: TGCGCCAGCAGCTTGGCTCGGAGGGGTGGGTACGGTGAGCAGTTCTTC. Translation gives CASSLARRGGYGEQFF. Drawing the rest from reference TRBV5-1 and TRBJ2-1, the complete variable domain is KAGVTQTPRYLIKTRGQQVTLSCSPISGHRSVSWYQQTPGQGLQFLFEYFSETQRNKGNFPGRFSGRQFSNSRSEMNVSTLELGDSALYLCASSLARRGGYGEQFFGPGTRLTVL.

This clone was counted only a few times. The chain recombines TRBV5-1 with TRBJ2-5; TRBD2 might be the D (6 bases). Germline V gene data show CDR1 as SGHRS and CDR2 as YFSETQ. The CDR3 length is 15 residues. Trimming took 0 bases from V and 4 from J, leaving 13 bases between them. The CDR3, as DNA: TGCGCCAGCAGCTTGGGCGCTACTAGCCTAGAGACCCAGTACTTC. Encoded protein: CASSLGATSLETQYF.

The V call is TRBV30, the J call TRBJ1-2; D call uncertain. Trimming cost V 2 bases and J 3 bases, with 19 bases left between them. Germline V gene sequence: CDR1 GTSNPN, CDR2 SVGIG (reference sequence). The CDR3 is made up of 16 amino acids. The CDR3 nucleotides are TGTGCCTGGAGTCAAATTCTGAGGGCTAAATACTATGGCTACACCTTC. Translated: CAWSQILRAKYYGYTF.

This clone was seen more than once but under ten times. The V and J genes are TRBV29-1 and TRBJ2-2; weak D call: TRBD2 (5 bases). Germline V CDR1 and CDR2: SQVTM, ANQGSEA. Trimming removed 3 bases from V and 4 bases from J, with 6 bases in between. The CDR3 runs 12 residues. This CDR3 is CSVDSVTGELFF. CDR3 bases: TGCAGCGTTGATAGCGTCACCGGGGAGCTGTTTTTT.

The chain carries TRBV19 and TRBJ2-3, with a possible D match to TRBD1 (5 bases). The CDR3 is made up of 15 amino acids. CDR1 is LNHDA and CDR2 is SQIVND in the germline V gene (reference sequence). The V and J ends lost 5 bases and 3 bases respectively, with 15 bases between them. The CDR3 DNA reads as TGTGCCAGTAGTTCAGGGTTTGATTTTACAGATACGCAGTATTTT. Encoded protein: CASSSGFDFTDTQYF.

This clone was seen just once. The J gene is TRBJ2-3, the V gene TRBV5-1; D unresolved. The CDR3 extends over 11 amino acids. V shed 5 bases and J shed 6 bases, with 7 bases lying between them. CDR1 SGHRS and CDR2 YFSETQ come from the germline V gene. The CDR3 nucleotides read TGCGCCAGCAGGGGCAGGGATACGCAGTATTTT. It is translated as CASRGRDTQYF. The whole variable domain, remainder taken from reference TRBV5-1 and TRBJ2-3, is KAGVTQTPRYLIKTRGQQVTLSCSPISGHRSVSWYQQTPGQGLQFLFEYFSETQRNKGNFPGRFSGRQFSNSRSEMNVSTLELGDSALYLCASRGRDTQYFGPGTRLTVL.

The chain recombines TRBV6-6 with TRBJ1-5; 7 nucleotides agree with TRBD1. The germline V gene has CDR1 MNHNY and CDR2 SVGAGI (reference sequence). After removal of 4 bases from V and 4 bases from J, the junction contained 4 bases not matched to a gene. This CDR3 is 14 amino acids long. The CDR3 nucleotides read TGTGCCAGCAGTTCGACAGGGCCAAATCAGCCCCAGCATTTT. Residues: CASSSTGPNQPQHF.